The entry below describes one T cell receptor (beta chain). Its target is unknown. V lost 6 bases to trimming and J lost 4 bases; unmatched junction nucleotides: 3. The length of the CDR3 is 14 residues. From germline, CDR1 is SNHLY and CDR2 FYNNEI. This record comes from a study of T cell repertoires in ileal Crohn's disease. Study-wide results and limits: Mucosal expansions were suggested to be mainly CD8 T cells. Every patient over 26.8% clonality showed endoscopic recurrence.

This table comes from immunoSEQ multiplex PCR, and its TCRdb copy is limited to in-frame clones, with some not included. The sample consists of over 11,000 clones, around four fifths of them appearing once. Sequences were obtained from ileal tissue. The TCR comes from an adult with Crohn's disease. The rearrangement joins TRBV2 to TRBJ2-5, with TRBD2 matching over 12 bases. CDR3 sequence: CASRPGLAGETQYF. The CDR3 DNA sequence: TGTGCCAGCAGGCCGGGACTAGCGGGAGAGACCCAGTACTTC. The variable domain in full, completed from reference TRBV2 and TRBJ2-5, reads EPEVTQTPSHQVTQMGQEVILRCVPISNHLYFYWYRQILGQKVEFLVSFYNNEISEKSEIFDDQFSVERPDGSNFTLKIRSTKLEDSAMYFCASRPGLAGETQYFGPGTRLLVL.